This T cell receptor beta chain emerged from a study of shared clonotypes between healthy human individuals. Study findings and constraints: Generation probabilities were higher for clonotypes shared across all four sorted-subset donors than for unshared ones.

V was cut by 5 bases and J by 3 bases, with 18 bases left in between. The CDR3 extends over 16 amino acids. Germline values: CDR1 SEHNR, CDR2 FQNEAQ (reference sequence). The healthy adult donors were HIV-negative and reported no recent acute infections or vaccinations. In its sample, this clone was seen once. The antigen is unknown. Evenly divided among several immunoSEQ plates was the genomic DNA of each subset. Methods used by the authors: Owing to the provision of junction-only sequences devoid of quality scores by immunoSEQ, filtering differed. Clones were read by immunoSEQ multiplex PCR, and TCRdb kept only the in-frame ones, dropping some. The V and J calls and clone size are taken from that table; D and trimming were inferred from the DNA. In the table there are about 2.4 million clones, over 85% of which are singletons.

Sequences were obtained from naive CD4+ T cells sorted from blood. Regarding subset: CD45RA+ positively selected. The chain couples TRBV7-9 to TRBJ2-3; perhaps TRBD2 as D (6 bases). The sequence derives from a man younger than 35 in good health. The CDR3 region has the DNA TGTGCCAGCAGCCCGGGGGACCGGGGGAATACAGATACGCAGTATTTT. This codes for CASSPGDRGNTDTQYF.